This T cell receptor (beta chain) was identified during a study of cytomegalovirus exposure and HLA in healthy donors (dated by TCRdb to 2017 to 2019). About the full investigation: The roughly 650 repertoires of the first cohort and the 110 or so validation repertoires were produced on the same platform, according to a later analysis. The study was designed to test whether signatures of past pathogen exposure could be identified by cataloging public T cell receptors. Besides the first cohort of about 730 subjects, a separate validation cohort made up of 120 different subjects was used. To predict cytomegalovirus infection status, the study brought together high-throughput TCR immunosequencing, statistical association of individual TCRs with disease status, and machine learning. The paper as a whole reports these results and caveats: In both the original and validation cohorts, the classifier was reported to diagnose cytomegalovirus status with high specificity and sensitivity. A few of the identified cytomegalovirus-associated TCR beta chains were confirmed in vitro to be specific for cytomegalovirus antigens. Most TCR sequences were seen in very few donors, while some public TCRs were found in many individuals. The authors suggested that the approach could potentially be extended to other disease states and immunological phenotypes. A later analysis lacked HLA typing for the validation cohort, so it scored co-occurrence in that cohort across all 110 or so repertoires. Of the cluster scores, around 95% were above 0 in a later analysis, which found that TCRs clustered in the first cohort also tended to co-occur in the 95 to 150 validation repertoires. The study listed 150 to 200 TCR beta chains as associated with cytomegalovirus.

Receptor amplification or capture employed the immunoSEQ multiplex PCR assay. From the authors' description of their analysis: A statistical classification framework was developed to diagnose cytomegalovirus status using the catalog of TCR beta chain sequences. TCRdb retrieved this table from immuneACCESS and kept in-frame rearrangements only. Not all clones are present; in checked studies, unresolved V genes account for under half, and no reason is known for the remainder. The V and J calls and the clone size are those of that table, but D and trimming were determined from the DNA. The sample records 130,000 to 150,000 clones, 80% to 90% of which are singletons. The biggest ten clones account for almost 1.5% of the sample. Taken from the germline V gene, the CDR1 and CDR2 loops are SGHNT and YENEEA. The CDR3 numbers 15 residues from cysteine through phenylalanine. Of all the DNA, just the CDR3 is kept, 45 bases in frame from base 1. V ends up 5 bases short and J 0 bases short, with an unmatched junction base count of 4.

In the case of this clone: No cognate antigen has been identified for it. Per-base qualities were not stored, and no clone one base away is much larger. Distinct nucleotide sequences in the sample also encode this CDR3.

Separate from the approximately 690-subject first cohort, the validation cohort of 95 to 150 subjects was the group to which the donors belonged. The sequence derives from a woman in her twenties or thirties in good health and CMV-seronegative. Here the chain combines TRBV11-3 and TRBJ2-3, and 8 junctional nucleotides match TRBD1. The sequenced material came from PBMCs. The bases read TGTGCCAGCAGCCCAGGACAGGGCAGCACAGATACGCAGTATTTT. Translation gives CASSPGQGSTDTQYF.